The source of this T cell receptor (beta chain) is a study of blood T cell repertoires in COVID-19. Study details: Specimens from acute and convalescent COVID-19 originated in the United States, Italy and Spain. Sample material is recorded as cDNA or gDNA derived from T cells, B-cell-depleted T cells, or PBMCs.

Germline lookup yields CDR1 LGHNA and CDR2 YSLEER. The CDR3 totals 15 residues. V was clipped by 0 bases and J by 5 bases; unmatched bases: 4. Authors' analysis steps: Amplification from reference gene primers served as the basis for estimated nucleated cell counts. Only in-frame clones appear in the TCRdb table, and some are missing; sequencing was by immunoSEQ multiplex PCR. The DNA gave D and trimming, while V, J and clone size come from that table. The table records about 150,000 clones, about 88% of them present only once. Sequences were obtained from peripheral blood. The gene calls are TRBV4-3 and TRBJ2-7, with 10 bases lining up with TRBD1. This sequence originates from a man aged 50-59 years who had recovered from COVID-19. The CDR3 sequence is CASSQDLGTGDEQYF. For the CDR3, the DNA is TGCGCCAGCAGCCAAGATCTGGGGACAGGGGACGAGCAGTACTTC.